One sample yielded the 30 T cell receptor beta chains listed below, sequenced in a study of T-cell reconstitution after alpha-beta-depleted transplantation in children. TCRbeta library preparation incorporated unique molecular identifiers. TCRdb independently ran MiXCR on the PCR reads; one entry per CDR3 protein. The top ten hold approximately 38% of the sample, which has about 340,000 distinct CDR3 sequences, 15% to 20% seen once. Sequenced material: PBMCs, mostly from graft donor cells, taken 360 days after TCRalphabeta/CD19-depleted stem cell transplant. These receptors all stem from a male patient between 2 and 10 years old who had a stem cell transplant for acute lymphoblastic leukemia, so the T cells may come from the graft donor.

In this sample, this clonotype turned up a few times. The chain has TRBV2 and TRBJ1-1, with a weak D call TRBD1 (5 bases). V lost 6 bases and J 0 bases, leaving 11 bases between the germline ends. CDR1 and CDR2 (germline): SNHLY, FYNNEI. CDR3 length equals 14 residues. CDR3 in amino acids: CASRGLLMNTEAFF. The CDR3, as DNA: TGTGCCAGCAGGGGACTCTTGATGAACACTGAAGCTTTCTTT.

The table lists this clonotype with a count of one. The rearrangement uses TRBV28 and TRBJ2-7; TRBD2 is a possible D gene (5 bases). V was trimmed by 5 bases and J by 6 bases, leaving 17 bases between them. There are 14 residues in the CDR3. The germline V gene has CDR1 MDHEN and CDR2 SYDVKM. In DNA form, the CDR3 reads TGTGCCAGCAGTGCTAGGTTCCTAGCTGTCGAGCAGTACTTC. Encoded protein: CASSARFLAVEQYF.

Here the CDR3 reads CASSQDLVQGDTQYF. CDR3 nucleotides: TGCGCCAGCAGCCAAGATCTAGTACAGGGAGATACGCAGTATTTT. The V and J genes are TRBV4-1 and TRBJ2-3; D is perhaps TRBD1 (6 bases). This CDR3 comprises 15 residues. Trimming pared 0 bases from V and 5 bases from J, leaving 12 bases between. Germline V gene data show CDR1 as MGHRA and CDR2 as YSYEKL.

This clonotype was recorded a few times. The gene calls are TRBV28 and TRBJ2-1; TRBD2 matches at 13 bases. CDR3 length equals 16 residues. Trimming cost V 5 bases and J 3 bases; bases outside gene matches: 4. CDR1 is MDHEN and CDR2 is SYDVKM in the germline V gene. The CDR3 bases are TGTGCCAGCAGTCGGGGACTAGCGGGACTCTACAATGAGCAGTTCTTC. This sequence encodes CASSRGLAGLYNEQFF.

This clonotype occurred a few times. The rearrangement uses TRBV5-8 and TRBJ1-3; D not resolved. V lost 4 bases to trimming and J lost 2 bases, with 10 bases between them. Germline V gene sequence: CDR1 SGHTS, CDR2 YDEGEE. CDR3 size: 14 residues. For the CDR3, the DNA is TGTGCCAGCAGCCGGACTGTTACTGGAAACACCATATATTTT. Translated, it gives CASSRTVTGNTIYF.

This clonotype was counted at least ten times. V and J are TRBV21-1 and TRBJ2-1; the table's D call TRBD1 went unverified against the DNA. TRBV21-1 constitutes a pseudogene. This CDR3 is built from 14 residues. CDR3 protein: CASTRDRAYNEQFF. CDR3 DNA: TGTGCCAGCACCCGGGACAGGGCCTACAATGAGCAGTTCTTC.

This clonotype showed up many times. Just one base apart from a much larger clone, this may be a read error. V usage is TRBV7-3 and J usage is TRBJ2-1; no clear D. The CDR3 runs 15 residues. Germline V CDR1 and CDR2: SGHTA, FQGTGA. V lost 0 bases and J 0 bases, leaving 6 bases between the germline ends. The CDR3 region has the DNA TGTGCCAGCAGCTTAACGATAAGCTCCTACAATGAGCAGTTCTTC. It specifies CASSLTISSYNEQFF.

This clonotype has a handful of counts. The DNA of the CDR3 is TGCGCCAGCAGCCAAATCCAGGGAACCTACGAGCAGTACTTC. As protein: CASSQIQGTYEQYF. The rearrangement uses TRBV4-1 and TRBJ2-7; a possible D gene is TRBD1 (5 bases). The V gene's germline CDR1 is MGHRA and CDR2 YSYEKL. The CDR3 extends over 14 amino acids. The germline V and J ends were trimmed by 2 bases and 2 bases, with 10 bases remaining between them.

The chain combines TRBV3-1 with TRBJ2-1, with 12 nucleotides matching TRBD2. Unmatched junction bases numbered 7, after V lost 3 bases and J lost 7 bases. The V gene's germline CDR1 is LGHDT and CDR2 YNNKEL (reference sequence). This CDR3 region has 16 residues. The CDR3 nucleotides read TGTGCCAGCAGCCATTACGGACTAGCGGGATCGAATGAGCAGTTCTTC. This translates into CASSHYGLAGSNEQFF.

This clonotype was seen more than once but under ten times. CDR3 in DNA: TGTGCCAGCAGCCAGTTTTTCGGGACAGGGGACACAGATACGCAGTATTTT. It specifies CASSQFFGTGDTDTQYF. The rearrangement uses TRBV7-9 and TRBJ2-3; 10 bases match TRBD1. Unmatched junction bases numbered 10, after V lost 5 bases and J lost 2 bases. The CDR3 loop spans 17 amino acids. CDR1 is SEHNR and CDR2 is FQNEAQ in the germline V gene (reference sequence).

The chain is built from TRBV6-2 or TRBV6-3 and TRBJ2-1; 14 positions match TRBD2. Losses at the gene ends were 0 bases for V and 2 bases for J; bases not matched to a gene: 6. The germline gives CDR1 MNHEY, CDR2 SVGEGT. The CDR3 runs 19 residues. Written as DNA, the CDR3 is TGTGCCAGCAGTTACTCGACTAGCGGGAGGGTGGGAACCTACAATGAGCAGTTCTTC. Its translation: CASSYSTSGRVGTYNEQFF.

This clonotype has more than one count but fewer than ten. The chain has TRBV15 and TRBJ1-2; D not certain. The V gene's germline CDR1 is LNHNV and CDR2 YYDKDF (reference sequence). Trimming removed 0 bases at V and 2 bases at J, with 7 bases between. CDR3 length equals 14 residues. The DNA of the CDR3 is TGTGCCACCAGCAGAGAAAACCGAAACTATGGCTACACCTTC. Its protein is CATSRENRNYGYTF.

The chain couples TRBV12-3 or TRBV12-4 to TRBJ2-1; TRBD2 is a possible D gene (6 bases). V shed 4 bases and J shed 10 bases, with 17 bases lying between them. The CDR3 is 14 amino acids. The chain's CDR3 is CASSYRDWRTEQFF. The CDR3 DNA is TGTGCCAGCAGTTACCGGGACTGGCGAACCGAGCAGTTCTTC.

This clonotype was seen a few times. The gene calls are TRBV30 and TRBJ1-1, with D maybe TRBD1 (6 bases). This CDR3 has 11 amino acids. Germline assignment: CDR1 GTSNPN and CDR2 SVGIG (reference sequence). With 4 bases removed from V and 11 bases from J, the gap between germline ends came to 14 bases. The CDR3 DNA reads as TGTGCCTGGACCCCACAGGGTCGGGCTTTCTTT. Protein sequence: CAWTPQGRAFF. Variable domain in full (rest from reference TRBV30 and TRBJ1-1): SQTIHQWPATLVQPVGSPLSLECTVEGTSNPNLYWYRQAAGRGLQLLFYSVGIGQISSEVPQNLSASRPQDRQFILSSKKLLLSDSGFYLCAWTPQGRAFFGQGTRLTVV.

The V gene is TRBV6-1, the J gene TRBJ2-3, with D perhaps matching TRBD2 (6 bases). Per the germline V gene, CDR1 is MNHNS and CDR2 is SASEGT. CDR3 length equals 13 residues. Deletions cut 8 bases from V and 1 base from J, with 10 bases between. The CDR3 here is CASARGRTDTQYF. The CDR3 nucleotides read TGTGCCAGCGCGCGGGGTCGCACAGATACGCAGTATTTT.

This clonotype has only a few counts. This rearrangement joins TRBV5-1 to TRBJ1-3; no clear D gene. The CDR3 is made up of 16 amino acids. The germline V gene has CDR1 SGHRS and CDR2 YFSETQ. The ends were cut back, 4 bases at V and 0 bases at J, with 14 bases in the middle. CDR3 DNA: TGCGCCAGCAGCGAAGAGGGAGCCGGCTCTGGAAACACCATATATTTT. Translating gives CASSEEGAGSGNTIYF.

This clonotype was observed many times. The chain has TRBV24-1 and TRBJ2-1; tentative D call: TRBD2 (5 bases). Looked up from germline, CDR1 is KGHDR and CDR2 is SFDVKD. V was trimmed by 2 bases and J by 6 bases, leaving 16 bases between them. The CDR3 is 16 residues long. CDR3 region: CATSDSGMTGANEQFF. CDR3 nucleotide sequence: TGTGCCACCAGTGATTCGGGGATGACTGGAGCCAATGAGCAGTTCTTC.

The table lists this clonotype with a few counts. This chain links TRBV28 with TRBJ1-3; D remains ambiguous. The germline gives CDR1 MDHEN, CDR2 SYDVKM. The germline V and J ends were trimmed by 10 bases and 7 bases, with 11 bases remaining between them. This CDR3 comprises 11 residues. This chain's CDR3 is CATTLRNTIYF. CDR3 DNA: TGTGCCACCACTCTGCGTAACACCATATATTTT. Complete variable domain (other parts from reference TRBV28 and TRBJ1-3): DVKVTQSSRYLVKRTGEKVFLECVQDMDHENMFWYRQDPGLGLRLIYFSYDVKMKEKGDIPEGYSVSREKKERFSLILESASTNQTSMYLCATTLRNTIYFGEGSWLTVV.

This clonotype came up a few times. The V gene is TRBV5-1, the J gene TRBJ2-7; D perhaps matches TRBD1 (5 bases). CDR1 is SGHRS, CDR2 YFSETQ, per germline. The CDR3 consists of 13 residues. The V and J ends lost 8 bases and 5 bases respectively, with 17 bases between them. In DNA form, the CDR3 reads TGCGCCAGGGGGCAAGGCAACCTCAACGAGCAGTACTTC. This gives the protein CARGQGNLNEQYF.

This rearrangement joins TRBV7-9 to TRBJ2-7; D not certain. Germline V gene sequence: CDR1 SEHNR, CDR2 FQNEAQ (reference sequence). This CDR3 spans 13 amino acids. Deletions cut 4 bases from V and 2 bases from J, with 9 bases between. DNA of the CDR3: TGTGCCAGCAGCTGGGCATCAACCTACGAGCAGTACTTC. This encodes CASSWASTYEQYF. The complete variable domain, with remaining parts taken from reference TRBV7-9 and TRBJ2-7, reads DTGVSQNPRHKITKRGQNVTFRCDPISEHNRLYWYRQTLGQGPEFLTYFQNEAQLEKSRLLSDRFSAERPKGSFSTLEIQRTEQGDSAMYLCASSWASTYEQYFGPGTRLTVT.

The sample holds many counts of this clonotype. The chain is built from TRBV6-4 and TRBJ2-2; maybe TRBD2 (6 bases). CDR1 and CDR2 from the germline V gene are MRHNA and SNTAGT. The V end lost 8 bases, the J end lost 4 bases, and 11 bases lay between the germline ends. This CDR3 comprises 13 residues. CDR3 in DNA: TGTGCCAGCCGGGAGACGAGCACCGGGGAGCTGTTTTTT. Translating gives CASRETSTGELFF.

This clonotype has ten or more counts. For the CDR3, the DNA is TGTGCCAGCAGGTCAACAGGGTTCGGCACAGATACGCAGTATTTT. Encoded protein: CASRSTGFGTDTQYF. The chain is built from TRBV12-3 or TRBV12-4 and TRBJ2-3; D may be TRBD1 (6 bases). The CDR3 runs 15 residues. V was clipped by 6 bases and J by 1 base, with 14 bases between them.

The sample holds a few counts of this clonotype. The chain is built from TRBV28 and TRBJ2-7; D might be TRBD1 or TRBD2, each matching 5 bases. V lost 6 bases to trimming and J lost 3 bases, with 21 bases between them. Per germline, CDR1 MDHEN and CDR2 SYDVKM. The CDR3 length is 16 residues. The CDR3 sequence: CASSPISGTEVYEQYF. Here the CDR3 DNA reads TGTGCCAGCAGCCCTATCTCCGGGACGGAGGTCTACGAGCAGTACTTC.

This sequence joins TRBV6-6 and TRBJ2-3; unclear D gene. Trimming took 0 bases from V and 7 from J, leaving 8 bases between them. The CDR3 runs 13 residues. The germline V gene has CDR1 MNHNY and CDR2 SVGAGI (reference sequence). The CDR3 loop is CASSYSTLNTQYF. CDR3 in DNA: TGTGCCAGCAGTTACTCGACCCTTAATACGCAGTATTTT.

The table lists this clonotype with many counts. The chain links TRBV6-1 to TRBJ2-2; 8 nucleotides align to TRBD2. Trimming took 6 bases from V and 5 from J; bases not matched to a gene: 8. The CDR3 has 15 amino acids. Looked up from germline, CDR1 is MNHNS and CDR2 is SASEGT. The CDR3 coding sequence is TGTGCCAGCAGGCTCGGGACTAGGAGGACCGGGGAGCTGTTTTTT. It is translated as CASRLGTRRTGELFF.

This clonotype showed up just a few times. The CDR3, as DNA: TGCGCCAGCAGCTTGGTGGCTAGCGGCCCTTACAATGAGCAGTTCTTC. Residues: CASSLVASGPYNEQFF. The J gene is TRBJ2-1, the V gene TRBV5-1; the match to TRBD2 covers 7 bases. Germline lookup yields CDR1 SGHRS and CDR2 YFSETQ. V was clipped by 0 bases and J by 4 bases; unmatched bases: 7. The CDR3 contains 16 residues.

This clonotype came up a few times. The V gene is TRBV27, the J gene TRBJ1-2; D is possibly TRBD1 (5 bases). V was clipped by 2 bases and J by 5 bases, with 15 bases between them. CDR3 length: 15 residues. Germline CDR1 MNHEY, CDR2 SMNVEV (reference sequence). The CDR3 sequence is CASSLRDRGGYGYTF. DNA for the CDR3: TGTGCCAGCAGTTTACGCGACCGGGGGGGGTATGGCTACACCTTC.

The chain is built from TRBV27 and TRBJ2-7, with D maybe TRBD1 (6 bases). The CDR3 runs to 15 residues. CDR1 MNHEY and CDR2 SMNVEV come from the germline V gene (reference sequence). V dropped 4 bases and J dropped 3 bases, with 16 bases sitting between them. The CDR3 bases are TGTGCCAGCAGTTGGGGGCGCAGGGTAGACTACGAGCAGTACTTC. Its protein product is CASSWGRRVDYEQYF.

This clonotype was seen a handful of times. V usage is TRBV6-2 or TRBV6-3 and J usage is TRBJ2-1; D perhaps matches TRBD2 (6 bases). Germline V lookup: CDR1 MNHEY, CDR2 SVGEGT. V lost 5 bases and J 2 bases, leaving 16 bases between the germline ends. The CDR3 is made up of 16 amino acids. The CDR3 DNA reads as TGTGCCAGCAGTCAAATCCCGGGACTTACCTACAATGAGCAGTTCTTC. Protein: CASSQIPGLTYNEQFF.

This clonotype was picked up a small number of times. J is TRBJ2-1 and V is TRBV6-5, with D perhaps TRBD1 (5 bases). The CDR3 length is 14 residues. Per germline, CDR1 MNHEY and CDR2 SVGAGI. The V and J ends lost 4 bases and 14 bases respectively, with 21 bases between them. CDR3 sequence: CASSSRDRSPNKFF. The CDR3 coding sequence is TGTGCCAGCAGTTCCCGAGACAGATCCCCCAACAAGTTCTTC.